A single sample gave rise to the 28 T cell receptor beta chains below, sequenced in a study of Ad26.COV2.S vaccination and SARS-CoV-2 variants. Profiled with immunoSEQ multiplex PCR; TCRdb holds only in-frame clones, not every one. The table has approximately 410,000 clones, approximately 88% seen once. The treatment here: approximately 18 received Ad26.COV2.S at low or high dose, single or two shots; five or six received placebo; per-sample allocation not given. Sampling was done on day 63 after the first vaccine or placebo injection. The sample consisted of peripheral blood, taken in a trial of Ad26.COV2.S vaccine versus placebo. The receptors were sampled from a person aged 18-65 years who received the Ad26.COV2.S COVID-19 vaccine or a placebo.

This sequence joins TRBV7-2 and TRBJ2-7; 9 bases fit TRBD1. The trim removed 1 base at V and 0 bases at J, leaving 7 bases unmatched. This CDR3 has 17 residues. Germline CDR1 is SGHTA and CDR2 is FQGNSA. In DNA, the CDR3 is TGTGCCAGCAGCTTAGAGTGGGGACAGGGAACCTCCTACGAGCAGTACTTC. Translation gives CASSLEWGQGTSYEQYF.

The rearrangement uses TRBV9 and TRBJ2-1; 16 bases agree with TRBD2. The J segment lost 15 bases and the V segment lost 0 bases, leaving 6 bases of the junction unmatched. This CDR3 comprises 15 residues. The germline V gene encodes CDR1 SGDLS and CDR2 YYNGEE. The CDR3 is CASSVEGLAGGLRFF. In DNA form, the CDR3 reads TGTGCCAGCAGCGTAGAGGGACTAGCGGGGGGGCTTCGGTTCTTC.

The chain links TRBV6-5 to TRBJ1-5; TRBD1 matches 7 bases. Germline CDR1 reads MNHEY; CDR2 reads SVGAGI. Trimming cost V 8 bases and J 5 bases; bases outside gene matches: 9. The CDR3 is 14 amino acids. CDR3 in DNA: TGTGCCAGCGGGGGGGGACAGACTTATCAGCCCCAGCATTTT. Translating it yields CASGGGQTYQPQHF.

This chain connects TRBV7-9 to TRBJ2-1, with D perhaps TRBD1 (5 bases). Germline CDR1 and CDR2: SEHNR and FQNEAQ (reference sequence). V was clipped by 0 bases and J by 2 bases, with 11 bases between them. The CDR3 is made up of 16 amino acids. CDR3 in DNA: TGTGCCAGCAGCTTAGCGGACACCCCAGCCTACAATGAGCAGTTCTTC. Amino acids: CASSLADTPAYNEQFF.

The chain links TRBV6-5 to TRBJ1-6; no firm D call. CDR1 MNHEY and CDR2 SVGAGI come from the germline V gene. With 2 bases removed from V and 5 bases from J, the gap between germline ends came to 10 bases. The CDR3 has 15 residues. CDR3 amino acids: CASSYSTANNSPLHF. The CDR3 bases are TGTGCCAGCAGTTACAGCACAGCCAATAATTCACCCCTCCACTTT.

This rearrangement joins TRBV7-3 to TRBJ2-7; a weak D match, TRBD1 (6 bases). The CDR3 has 13 residues. V was pared by 10 bases and J by 4 bases, with 17 bases between. Germline CDR1 is SGHTA and CDR2 is FQGTGA. The CDR3 region is CANSSLTGYEQYF. The CDR3 nucleotides are TGTGCCAATTCTTCACTTACAGGGTACGAGCAGTACTTC.

This clone was seen only a few times. V usage is TRBV19 and J usage is TRBJ2-6, with 7 nucleotides matching TRBD1. This CDR3 has 16 residues. Unmatched junction bases numbered 8, after V lost 7 bases and J lost 2 bases. CDR1 and CDR2 (germline): LNHDA, SQIVND (reference sequence). In nucleotides, the CDR3 is TGTGCCAGTACTGGACAGGTACAGGCTGGGGCCAACGTCCTGACTTTC. It yields the protein CASTGQVQAGANVLTF.

The rearrangement joins TRBV7-2 to TRBJ1-1, with D perhaps matching TRBD1 (5 bases). Germline assignment: CDR1 SGHTA and CDR2 FQGNSA. V lost 4 bases and J 8 bases, leaving 8 bases between the germline ends. The CDR3 is made up of 11 amino acids. CDR3 region: CASSSGGEAFF. CDR3 bases: TGTGCCAGCAGCTCGGGGGGAGAAGCTTTCTTT.

This chain uses TRBV2 with TRBJ2-7; 8 nucleotides match TRBD1. CDR1 is SNHLY, CDR2 FYNNEI, per germline. CDR3 length equals 14 residues. The V segment lost 5 bases and the J segment 3 bases; nucleotides outside the gene matches: 6. CDR3 nucleotide sequence: TGTGCCAGCAGTTCCTTTGGGACAGGCTACGAGCAGTACTTC. This gives the protein CASSSFGTGYEQYF.

This chain joins TRBV30 and TRBJ1-4; 7 bases match TRBD1. The CDR3 is made up of 14 amino acids. CDR1 and CDR2 (germline): GTSNPN, SVGIG (reference sequence). CDR3 in DNA: TGTGCTTTAGAAGGGGGCCGTGGGGATCGGAAACTGTTTTTT. Its translation is CALEGGRGDRKLFF.

The table lists this clone with a count of one. The CDR3 here is CASNLRSGYGYTF. In nucleotides, the CDR3 is TGTGCCAGTAATCTTCGGTCTGGCTATGGCTACACCTTC. J is TRBJ1-2 and V is TRBV7-9; D not resolved. Per germline, CDR1 SEHNR and CDR2 FQNEAQ (reference sequence). The CDR3 totals 13 residues. Trimming stripped 9 bases from V and 4 bases from J, with 15 bases between.

CDR3 in amino acids: CASSQPSGGRREYGYTF. CDR3 in DNA: TGCGCCAGCAGCCAGCCCAGCGGGGGTCGCCGTGAGTATGGCTACACCTTC. The V gene is TRBV4-1, the J gene TRBJ1-2, with D possibly being TRBD1 (5 bases). The germline V gene has CDR1 MGHRA and CDR2 YSYEKL. V lost 3 bases and J lost 5, with 22 bases in between. The CDR3 is 17 amino acids.

CDR3 in amino acids: CASSAGQGFNEQFF. The DNA for the CDR3 is TGTGCCAGCAGCGCGGGACAGGGTTTCAATGAGCAGTTCTTC. This chain links TRBV9 with TRBJ2-1; 9 nucleotides agree with TRBD1. V was pared by 3 bases and J by 6 bases, with 4 bases of the junction left unmatched. CDR1 is SGDLS and CDR2 is YYNGEE in the germline V gene. The CDR3 extends over 14 amino acids.

J is TRBJ2-7 and V is TRBV12-3 or TRBV12-4, with D possibly being TRBD1 (6 bases). V was cut by 6 bases and J by 7 bases, with 10 bases left in between. This CDR3 is built from 11 residues. This CDR3 is CASRQGWEQYF. The DNA of the CDR3 is TGTGCCAGCAGGCAGGGGTGGGAGCAGTACTTC.

The rearrangement uses TRBV19 and TRBJ2-4, with a possible D match to TRBD2 (7 bases). Germline-derived CDR1 and CDR2 are LNHDA and SQIVND (reference sequence). Trimming removed 4 bases from V and 4 bases from J, with 17 bases in between. The CDR3 has 16 residues. The CDR3 protein is CASSSPGGQGKNIQYF. The CDR3 DNA reads TGTGCCAGTAGTAGCCCCGGGGGGCAGGGAAAAAACATTCAGTACTTC. Variable domain in full (rest from reference TRBV19 and TRBJ2-4): DGGITQSPKYLFRKEGQNVTLSCEQNLNHDAMYWYRQDPGQGLRLIYYSQIVNDFQKGDIAEGYSVSREKKESFPLTVTSAQKNPTAFYLCASSSPGGQGKNIQYFGAGTRLSVL.

This clone came up a few times. The rearrangement joins TRBV5-6 to TRBJ2-1; 9 positions agree with TRBD1. The CDR3 is 17 residues long. CDR1 SGHDT and CDR2 YYEEEE come from the germline V gene. J gave up 4 bases and V 0 bases, and 8 bases lay outside the gene matches. CDR3 in DNA: TGTGCCAGCAGCTTGGTATGGACAGGGGCTTTTTACAATGAGCAGTTCTTC. Protein sequence: CASSLVWTGAFYNEQFF. Based on the CDR3 plus reference TRBV5-6 and TRBJ2-1, the full variable domain is DAGVTQSPTHLIKTRGQQVTLRCSPKSGHDTVSWYQQALGQGPQFIFQYYEEEERQRGNFPDRFSGHQFPNYSSELNVNALLLGDSALYLCASSLVWTGAFYNEQFFGPGTRLTVL.

In this sample, this clone turned up a few times. The chain recombines TRBV14 with TRBJ1-1; 7 bases line up with TRBD1. This CDR3 contains 16 residues. Germline V gene data show CDR1 as SGHDN and CDR2 as FVKESK. V gave up 4 bases and J gave up 0 bases; unmatched junction bases: 8. The CDR3 reads CASSLKGAGMNTEAFF. CDR3 bases: TGTGCCAGCAGCCTCAAGGGGGCAGGGATGAACACTGAAGCTTTCTTT.

CDR3 DNA sequence: TGTGCCAGCAGCCAAGCCTACAGGGCTAGCAATCAGCCCCAGCATTTT. It codes for CASSQAYRASNQPQHF. The V and J genes are TRBV3-1 (or the pseudogene TRBV3-2) and TRBJ1-5; maybe TRBD1 (6 bases). This CDR3 region has 16 residues. Trimming took 1 base from V and 0 from J, leaving 10 bases between them. Germline CDR1 is LGHDT and CDR2 is YNNKEL (reference sequence).

V usage is TRBV27 and J usage is TRBJ1-6; TRBD1 matches at 9 bases. The CDR3 consists of 16 residues. J was trimmed by 10 bases and V by 2 bases; bases with no gene match: 9. In germline, CDR1 is MNHEY, CDR2 SMNVEV (reference sequence). CDR3: CASSLTRQGVLSPLHF. The CDR3 nucleotides are TGTGCCAGCAGTTTAACTCGACAGGGGGTACTCTCACCCCTCCACTTT.

This chain connects TRBV10-2 to TRBJ2-5, with 7 bases aligning to TRBD1. Germline CDR1 is WSHSY and CDR2 is SAAADI. V was clipped by 7 bases and J by 8 bases; unmatched bases: 10. This CDR3 has 13 amino acids. CDR3: CASKQGHPRTQYF. For the CDR3, the DNA is TGCGCCAGCAAACAGGGGCACCCCCGAACCCAGTACTTC.

The rearrangement uses TRBV6-4 and TRBJ2-3; D may be TRBD1 (6 bases). Between the trimmed V and J ends, which lost 3 bases and 2 bases, there was a span of 12 bases. The germline V gene encodes CDR1 MRHNA and CDR2 SNTAGT. The CDR3 spans 15 residues. The CDR3 coding sequence is TGTGCCAGCAGTGAATCGGACAGTTTCACAGATACGCAGTATTTT. Its protein product is CASSESDSFTDTQYF.

The CDR3 nucleotides are TGTGCCAGCAGCTTGGGACAGGGAGATAGTGGAAACACCATATATTTT. It encodes CASSLGQGDSGNTIYF. This chain uses TRBV7-9 with TRBJ1-3; 9 bases line up with TRBD1. The CDR3 covers 16 residues. Germline V CDR1 and CDR2: SEHNR, FQNEAQ (reference sequence). The junction had 6 bases not matched to a gene; V was cut back by 3 bases and J by 3 bases.

This rearrangement joins TRBV7-2 to TRBJ2-3; 14 bases line up with TRBD2. There are 18 residues in the CDR3. CDR1 is SGHTA and CDR2 is FQGNSA in the germline V gene. The V and J ends lost 1 base and 0 bases, in that order; junction bases with no gene match: 3. The CDR3 here is CASSLGLAGGPSTDTQYF. DNA for the CDR3: TGTGCCAGCAGCTTAGGACTAGCGGGGGGGCCCAGCACAGATACGCAGTATTTT.

This chain links TRBV5-4 with TRBJ2-7; TRBD2 aligns across 8 bases. Unmatched junction bases numbered 6, after V lost 1 base and J lost 3 bases. Germline V gene data show CDR1 as SGHNT and CDR2 as YYREEE (reference sequence). This CDR3 is built from 15 residues. CDR3 in DNA: TGTGCCAGCAGCTTGTCGGCTAGCGGGTACTACGAGCAGTACTTC. Translation gives CASSLSASGYYEQYF.

This clone was seen just once. The V call is TRBV15, the J call TRBJ2-6; no reliable D call. Germline loops: CDR1 LNHNV, CDR2 YYDKDF (reference sequence). Trimming cost V 1 base and J 0 bases, with 4 bases left between them. This CDR3 is 15 amino acids long. The CDR3 is CATSRASSGANVLTF. The CDR3 DNA follows: TGTGCCACCAGCAGAGCGAGCTCTGGGGCCAACGTCCTGACTTTC. Combining the CDR3 with reference TRBV15 and TRBJ2-6 gives the whole variable domain DAMVIQNPRYQVTQFGKPVTLSCSQTLNHNVMYWYQQKSSQAPKLLFHYYDKDFNNEADTPDNFQSRRPNTSFCFLDIRSPGLGDTAMYLCATSRASSGANVLTFGAGSRLTVL.

About this clone itself: The junction and the germline gene differ at one end; a read error may be behind it. This chain joins TRBV2 and TRBJ2-7, with a possible D match to TRBD1 (7 bases). Germline CDR1 and CDR2: SNHLY and FYNNEI. This CDR3 has 12 amino acids. DNA for the CDR3: TGTGCCAGCAGTGAAACAGGGGAGGCTCGGCGGTTC. It translates to CASSETGEARRF.

The chain carries TRBV30 and TRBJ1-2; D call uncertain. Trimming stripped 0 bases from V and 6 bases from J, with 11 bases between. Per germline, CDR1 GTSNPN and CDR2 SVGIG (reference sequence). The CDR3 is 13 amino acids. The CDR3 here is CAWSVWGVDGYTF. DNA for the CDR3: TGTGCCTGGAGTGTGTGGGGTGTCGATGGCTACACCTTC.

The chain links TRBV24-1 to TRBJ2-1; tentative D call: TRBD2 (5 bases). V was cut by 5 bases and J by 12 bases, with 16 bases left in between. In germline, CDR1 is KGHDR, CDR2 SFDVKD. CDR3 length equals 13 residues. In nucleotides, the CDR3 is TGTGCCACCAGTGGCCCCTCTCGGGAACGGCAGTTCTTC. It encodes CATSGPSRERQFF.